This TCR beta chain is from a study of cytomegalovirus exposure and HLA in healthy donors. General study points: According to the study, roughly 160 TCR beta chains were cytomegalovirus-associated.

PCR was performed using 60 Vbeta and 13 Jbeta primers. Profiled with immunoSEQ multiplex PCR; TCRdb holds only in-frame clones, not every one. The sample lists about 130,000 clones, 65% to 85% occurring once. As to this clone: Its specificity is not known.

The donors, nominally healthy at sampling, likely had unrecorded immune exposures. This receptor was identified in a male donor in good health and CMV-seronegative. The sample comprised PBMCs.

For the CDR3, the DNA is TGTGCCAGCAGTTACGGGGCAGGGGGCTCATATGGCTACACCTTC. Protein product: CASSYGAGGSYGYTF. The chain uses TRBV6-6 and TRBJ1-2, with 8 bases that match TRBD1. CDR1 and CDR2 (germline): MNHNY, SVGAGI (reference sequence). V lost 2 bases and J lost 5; bases outside the gene matches: 7. This CDR3 comprises 15 residues.